This entry concerns a single T cell receptor (beta chain). Original analysis: Counts of nucleated cells, estimated from reference gene primer amplification, were obtained. Using immunoSEQ multiplex PCR, the repertoire was profiled, and TCRdb retains in-frame clones only, with some absent. Clone size and the V and J calls come from that table; the DNA yielded D and trimming. Of 45,000 to 70,000 clones in the sample, approximately 80% were seen once. The sample is drawn from a study of blood T cell repertoires in COVID-19. Study-wide context: Donors in the United States, Italy and Spain gave samples during acute or convalescent COVID-19. PBMCs, B-cell-depleted T cells, or T cells provided the cDNA or gDNA that made up the material.

The V gene end was trimmed by 4 bases and the J gene end by 0 bases; junction bases not matched to a gene: 8. CDR1 SGHRS and CDR2 YFSETQ come from the germline V gene. The CDR3 is 16 residues long. The origin of this receptor is a man aged 60 to 75 with acute or convalescent COVID-19. The sample comprised peripheral blood. The chain couples TRBV5-1 to TRBJ2-7; 9 nucleotides line up with TRBD1. The CDR3 DNA is TGCGCCAGCAGCCTATCCGGACAGGGGAGCTCCTACGAGCAGTACTTC. Translation: CASSLSGQGSSYEQYF.